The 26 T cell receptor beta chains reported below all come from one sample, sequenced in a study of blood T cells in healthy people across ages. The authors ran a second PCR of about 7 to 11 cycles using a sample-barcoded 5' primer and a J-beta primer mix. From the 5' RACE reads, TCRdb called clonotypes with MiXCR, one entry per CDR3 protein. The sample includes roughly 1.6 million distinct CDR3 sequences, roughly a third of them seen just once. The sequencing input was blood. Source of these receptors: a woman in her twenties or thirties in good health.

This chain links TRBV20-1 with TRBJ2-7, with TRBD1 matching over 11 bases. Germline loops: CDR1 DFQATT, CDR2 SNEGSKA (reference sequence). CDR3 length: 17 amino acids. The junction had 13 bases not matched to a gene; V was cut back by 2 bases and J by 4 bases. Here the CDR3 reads CSARIRADRGRNYEQYF. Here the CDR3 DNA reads TGCAGTGCTAGAATCAGAGCGGACAGGGGGCGGAATTACGAGCAGTACTTC.

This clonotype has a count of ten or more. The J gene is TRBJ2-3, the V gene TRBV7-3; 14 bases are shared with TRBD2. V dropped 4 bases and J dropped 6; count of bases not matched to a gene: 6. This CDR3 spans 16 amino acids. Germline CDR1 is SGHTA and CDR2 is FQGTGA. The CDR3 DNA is TGTGCCAGCAGCTCCGGACTAGCGGGAGGTTCGGATACGCAGTATTTT. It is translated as CASSSGLAGGSDTQYF.

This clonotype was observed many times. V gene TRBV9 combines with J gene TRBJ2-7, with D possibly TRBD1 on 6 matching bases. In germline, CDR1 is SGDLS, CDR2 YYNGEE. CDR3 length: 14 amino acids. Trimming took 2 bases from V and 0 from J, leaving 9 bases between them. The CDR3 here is CASSVGQTSYEQYF. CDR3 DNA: TGTGCCAGCAGCGTCGGACAGACCTCCTACGAGCAGTACTTC.

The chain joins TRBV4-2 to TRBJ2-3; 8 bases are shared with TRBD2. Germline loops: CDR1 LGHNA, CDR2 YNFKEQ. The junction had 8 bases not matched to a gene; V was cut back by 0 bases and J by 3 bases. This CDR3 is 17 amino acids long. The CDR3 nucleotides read TGTGCCAGCAGCCAAGATGCGGGGGGAATGGGAACAGATACGCAGTATTTT. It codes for CASSQDAGGMGTDTQYF.

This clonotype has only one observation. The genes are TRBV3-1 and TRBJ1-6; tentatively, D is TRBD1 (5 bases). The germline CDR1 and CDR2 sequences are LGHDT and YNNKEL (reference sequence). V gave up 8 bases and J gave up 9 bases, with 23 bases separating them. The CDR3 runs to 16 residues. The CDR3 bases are TGTGCCAGCCGAGAAGCCGGGACTGGGAGAGGTTCACCCCTCCACTTT. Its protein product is CASREAGTGRGSPLHF.

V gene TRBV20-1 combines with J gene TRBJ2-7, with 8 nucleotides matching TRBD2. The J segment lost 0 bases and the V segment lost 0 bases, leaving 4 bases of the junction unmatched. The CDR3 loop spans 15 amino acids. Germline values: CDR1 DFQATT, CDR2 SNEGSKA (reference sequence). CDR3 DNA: TGCAGTGCTAGAGATGTAAGCGGGGGCTCCTACGAGCAGTACTTC. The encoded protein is CSARDVSGGSYEQYF.

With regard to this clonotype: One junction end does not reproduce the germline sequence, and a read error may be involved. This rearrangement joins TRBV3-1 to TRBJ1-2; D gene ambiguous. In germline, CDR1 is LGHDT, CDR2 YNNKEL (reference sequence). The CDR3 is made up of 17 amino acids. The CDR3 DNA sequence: TGTACCAGCAGCCAAGCCCCGACCCTGGGCCGCGACTATGGCTACACCTTC. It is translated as CTSSQAPTLGRDYGYTF.

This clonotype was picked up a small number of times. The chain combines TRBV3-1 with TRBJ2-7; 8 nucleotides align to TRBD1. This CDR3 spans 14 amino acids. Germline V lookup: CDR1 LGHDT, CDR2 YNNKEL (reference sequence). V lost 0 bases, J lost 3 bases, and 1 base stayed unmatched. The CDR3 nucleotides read TGTGCCAGCAGCCAAGAGGGACAGGTCTACGAGCAGTACTTC. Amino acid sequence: CASSQEGQVYEQYF.

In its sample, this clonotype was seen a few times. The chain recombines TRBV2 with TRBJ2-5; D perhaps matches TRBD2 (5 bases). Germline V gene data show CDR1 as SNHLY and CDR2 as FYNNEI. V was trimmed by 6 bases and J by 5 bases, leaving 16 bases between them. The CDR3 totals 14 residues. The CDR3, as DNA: TGTGCCAGCAGGGGCATAACTAGTTATGAGACCCAGTACTTC. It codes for CASRGITSYETQYF.

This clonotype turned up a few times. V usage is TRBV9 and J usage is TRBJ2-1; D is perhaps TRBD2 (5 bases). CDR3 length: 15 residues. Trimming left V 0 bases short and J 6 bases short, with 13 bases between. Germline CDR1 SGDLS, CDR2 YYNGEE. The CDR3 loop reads CASSVGSLGGNEQFF. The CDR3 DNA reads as TGTGCCAGCAGCGTAGGGAGTTTAGGAGGCAATGAGCAGTTCTTC.

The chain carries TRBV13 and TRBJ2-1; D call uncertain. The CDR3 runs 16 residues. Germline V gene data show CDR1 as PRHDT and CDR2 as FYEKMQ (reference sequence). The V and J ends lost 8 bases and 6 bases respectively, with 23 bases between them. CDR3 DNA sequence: TGTGCCAGCCTCTCACCCGGGCTAGTGACAAGCAATGAGCAGTTCTTC. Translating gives CASLSPGLVTSNEQFF. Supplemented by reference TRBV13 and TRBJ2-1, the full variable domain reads AAGVIQSPRHLIKEKRETATLKCYPIPRHDTVYWYQQGPGQDPQFLISFYEKMQSDKGSIPDRFSAQQFSDYHSELNMSSLELGDSALYFCASLSPGLVTSNEQFFGPGTRLTVL.

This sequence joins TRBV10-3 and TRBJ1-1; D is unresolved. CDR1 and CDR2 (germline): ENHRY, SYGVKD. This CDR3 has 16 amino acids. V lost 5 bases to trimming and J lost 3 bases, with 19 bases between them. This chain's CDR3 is CAISPQRASSDTEAFF. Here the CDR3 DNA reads TGTGCCATCAGTCCCCAGAGGGCAAGTTCTGACACTGAAGCTTTCTTT.

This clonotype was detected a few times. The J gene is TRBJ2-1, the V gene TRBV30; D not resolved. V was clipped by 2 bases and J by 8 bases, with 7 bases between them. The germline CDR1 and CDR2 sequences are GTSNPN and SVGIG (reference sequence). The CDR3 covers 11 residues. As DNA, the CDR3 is TGTGCCTGGAGTTTGGGCTATGAGCAGTTCTTC. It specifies CAWSLGYEQFF.

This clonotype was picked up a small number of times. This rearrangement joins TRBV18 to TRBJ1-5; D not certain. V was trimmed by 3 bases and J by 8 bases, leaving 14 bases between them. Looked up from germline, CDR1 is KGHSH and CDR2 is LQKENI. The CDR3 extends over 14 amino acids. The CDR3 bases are TGTGCCAGCTCACCTGACACAAAGGGAAAGCCCCAGCATTTT. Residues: CASSPDTKGKPQHF. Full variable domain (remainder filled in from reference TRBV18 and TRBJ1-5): NAGVMQNPRHLVRRRGQEARLRCSPMKGHSHVYWYRQLPEEGLKFMVYLQKENIIDESGMPKERFSAEFPKEGPSILRIQQVVRGDSAAYFCASSPDTKGKPQHFGDGTRLSIL.

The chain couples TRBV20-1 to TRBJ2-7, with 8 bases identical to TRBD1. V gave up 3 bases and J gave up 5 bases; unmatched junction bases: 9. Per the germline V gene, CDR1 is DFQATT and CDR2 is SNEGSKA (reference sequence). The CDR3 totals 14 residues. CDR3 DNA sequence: TGCAGTGCTAGGAAGGGACAGGAGGACGACGAGCAGTACTTC. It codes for CSARKGQEDDEQYF.

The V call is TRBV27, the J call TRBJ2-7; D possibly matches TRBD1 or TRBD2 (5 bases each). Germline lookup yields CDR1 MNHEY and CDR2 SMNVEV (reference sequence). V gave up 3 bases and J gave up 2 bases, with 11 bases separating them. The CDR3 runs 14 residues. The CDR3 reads CASSFGTLPYEQYF. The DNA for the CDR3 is TGTGCCAGCAGTTTTGGGACGTTACCCTACGAGCAGTACTTC.

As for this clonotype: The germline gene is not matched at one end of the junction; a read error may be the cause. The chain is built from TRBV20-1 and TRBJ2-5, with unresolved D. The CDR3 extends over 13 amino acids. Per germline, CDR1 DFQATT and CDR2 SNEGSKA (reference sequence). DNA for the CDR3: TGCAGTGTTAGAGGAACTGGAGAAGAGACCCAGTACTTC. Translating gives CSVRGTGEETQYF.

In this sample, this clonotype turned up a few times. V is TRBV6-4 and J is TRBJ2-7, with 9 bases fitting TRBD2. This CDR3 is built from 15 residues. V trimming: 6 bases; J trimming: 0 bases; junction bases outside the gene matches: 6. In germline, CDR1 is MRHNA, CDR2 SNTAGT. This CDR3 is CASRQSSGSSYEQYF. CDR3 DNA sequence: TGTGCCAGCAGACAGAGTAGCGGGAGCTCCTACGAGCAGTACTTC.

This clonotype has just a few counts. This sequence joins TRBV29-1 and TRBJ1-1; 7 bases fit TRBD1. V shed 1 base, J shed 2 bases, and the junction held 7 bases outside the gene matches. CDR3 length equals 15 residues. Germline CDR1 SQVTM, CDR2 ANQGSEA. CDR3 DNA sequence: TGCAGCGTTGAAGGCGTAAGGGGGCGAAACACTGAAGCTTTCTTT. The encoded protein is CSVEGVRGRNTEAFF.

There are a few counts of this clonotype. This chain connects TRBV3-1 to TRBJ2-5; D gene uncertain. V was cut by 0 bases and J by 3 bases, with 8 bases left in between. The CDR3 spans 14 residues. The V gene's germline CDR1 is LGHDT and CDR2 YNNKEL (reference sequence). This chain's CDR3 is CASSQEGRKETQYF. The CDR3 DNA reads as TGTGCCAGCAGCCAAGAAGGAAGAAAAGAGACCCAGTACTTC.

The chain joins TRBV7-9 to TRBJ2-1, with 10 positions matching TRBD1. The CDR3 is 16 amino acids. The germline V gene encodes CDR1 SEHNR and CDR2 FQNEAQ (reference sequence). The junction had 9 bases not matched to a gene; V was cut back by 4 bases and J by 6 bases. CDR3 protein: CASSSYDRGPINEQFF. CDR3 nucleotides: TGTGCCAGCAGCTCCTACGACAGGGGGCCGATCAATGAGCAGTTCTTC.

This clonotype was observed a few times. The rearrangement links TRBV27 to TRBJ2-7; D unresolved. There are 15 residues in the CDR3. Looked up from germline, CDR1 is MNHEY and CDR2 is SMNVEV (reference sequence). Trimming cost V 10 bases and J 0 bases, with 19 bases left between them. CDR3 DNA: TGTGCCACCCGTACCCACGGCGGAAGCTCCTACGAGCAGTACTTC. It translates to CATRTHGGSSYEQYF.

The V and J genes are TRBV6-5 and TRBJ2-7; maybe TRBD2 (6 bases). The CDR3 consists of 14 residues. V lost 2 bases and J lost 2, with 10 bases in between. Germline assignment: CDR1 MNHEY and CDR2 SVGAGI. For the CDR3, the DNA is TGTGCCAGCAGTTACGGGGACTTACCCTACGAGCAGTACTTC. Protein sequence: CASSYGDLPYEQYF.

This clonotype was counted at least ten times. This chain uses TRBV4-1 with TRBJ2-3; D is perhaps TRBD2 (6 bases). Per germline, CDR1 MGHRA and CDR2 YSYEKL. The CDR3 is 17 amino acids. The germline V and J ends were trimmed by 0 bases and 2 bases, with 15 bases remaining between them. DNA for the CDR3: TGCGCCAGCAGCCAAGACACCGGGACTGCCTACACAGATACGCAGTATTTT. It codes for CASSQDTGTAYTDTQYF.

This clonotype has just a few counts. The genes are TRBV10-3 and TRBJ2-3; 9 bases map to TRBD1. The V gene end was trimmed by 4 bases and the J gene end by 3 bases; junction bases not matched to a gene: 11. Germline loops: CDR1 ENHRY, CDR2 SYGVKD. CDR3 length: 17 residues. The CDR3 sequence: CAISGPDTGGVTDTQYF. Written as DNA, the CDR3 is TGTGCCATCAGTGGACCAGATACAGGGGGCGTAACAGATACGCAGTATTTT.

The CDR3, as DNA: TGTGCCAGCAGCCGGGAGGCAGGGCCGACGTCGGAAGCTTTCTTT. Translated, it gives CASSREAGPTSEAFF. The chain combines TRBV7-6 with TRBJ1-1; D might be TRBD1 (5 bases). Trimming pared 5 bases from V and 8 bases from J, leaving 21 bases between. CDR3 length: 15 amino acids. CDR1 is SGHVS, CDR2 FNYEAQ, per germline. The full variable domain, its missing parts supplied by reference TRBV7-6 and TRBJ1-1, is GAGVSQSPRYKVTKRGQDVALRCDPISGHVSLYWYRQALGQGPEFLTYFNYEAQQDKSGLPNDRFSAERPEGSISTLTIQRTEQRDSAMYRCASSREAGPTSEAFFGQGTRLTVV.